These T cell receptor beta chains were read from a single sample in a study of regulatory T cells in long-lasting Graves disease. In TCRdb, the multiplex PCR reads were re-called with MiXCR into one record per CDR3 protein. The sample records about 620,000 distinct CDR3 sequences, around 17% being singletons. The same specimen was also included in a second study, on T cells in Graves' hyperthyroidism and ophthalmopathy.

The sequencing here drew on peripheral blood mononuclear cells (PBMCs), taken at new diagnosis, from a patient treated with antithyroid drugs. Every receptor here comes from a woman aged 25 to 39 with Graves disease. Both conserved end residues are trimmed from each CDR3.

v_call	cdr3_aa
TRBV7-2	ASSLDRDFSPLH
TRBV5-1	ASSLTGDFAGELF
TRBV20-1	SALSLAGSTDTQY
TRBV7-2	ASSFQTLAGLPSETQY
TRBV6-1	SGSLGLAGNEQF
TRBV27	ASTRSGILYEQY
TRBV12-3/TRBV12-4	ASSLRPPELF
TRBV6-1	ASRTGSRGLFYNEQF
TRBV5-1	ASSSTTGTGHNEQY
TRBV7-2	ASSLGGHYNEQF
TRBV24-1	ATKDGGAGGYT
TRBV20-1	SALDARSNQPQH
TRBV7-9	ASSDGVGNTIY
TRBV11-2	ASSFGTQFYEQY
TRBV5-1	ASSLFSGSFYEQF
TRBV29-1	SVRGTSGSYEQY
TRBV5-1	ASSLGLAAGDTQY
TRBV5-1	ASSTDRAGETQY
TRBV5-1	ASSLAREGGETQY
TRBV20-1	SAKVSGRETQY
TRBV5-5	ASSLHRDRAYEQY
TRBV6-1	ATKWVAGGPEGTGELF
TRBV20-1	SARNRQGLAGGGNEQF
TRBV7-2	ASSLRGMETYEQY
TRBV20-1	SLRWGDTQY
TRBV7-6	ASSLELRGSGANVLT
TRBV27	ASSLSLVTDTQY
TRBV9	ASSGTGPSGGYT
TRBV25-1	ASSESQTGDLQPQH
TRBV19	ASSIDVGEKLF
TRBV7-8	ASSTLRGVGANVLT
TRBV12-3/TRBV12-4	ASSLAPVDYGYT
TRBV6-9	ASSSNFLAEEGNTIY
TRBV7-6	ASSLAPNAAGEQY
TRBV27	ASSAGANVLT
TRBV27	ASSPGLPGSPLH
TRBV6-1	ASSEVATGELF
TRBV20-1	SALMTGKGEKLF
TRBV5-1	ASSPTGSTNEKLF
TRBV5-4	ASSSTSGAAGEETQY
TRBV7-9	ASSYREVGSPLH
TRBV11-2	ASTWKAGVGTDTQY
TRBV7-2	ASSLKTSGINTGELF
TRBV7-9	ASSFEGREETQY
TRBV6-1	ASSEAPSLAGGGDTQY
TRBV28	ASSLPRTGNPNTIY
TRBV12-3/TRBV12-4	ASSFTRHEQY
TRBV29-1	SVERAGGELF
TRBV11-2	ASSPTGLGTQY